What follows are 29 T cell receptor beta chains derived from one specimen sequenced in a study of blood T cell repertoires in COVID-19. Generated by immunoSEQ multiplex PCR, the TCRdb table keeps only in-frame clones and is missing some. The profile shows more than 150,000 clones, roughly 90% of them singletons. Sequencing was performed on peripheral blood. Receptor source: a man aged 55-75 years with acute or convalescent COVID-19.

This rearrangement joins TRBV5-4 to TRBJ1-2; D not resolved. This CDR3 contains 14 residues. V lost 1 base and J 2 bases, leaving 9 bases between the germline ends. CDR1 and CDR2 from the germline V gene are SGHNT and YYREEE (reference sequence). For the CDR3, the DNA is TGTGCCAGCAGCTTGTCGGGAGGCAACTATGGCTACACCTTC. Amino acid sequence: CASSLSGGNYGYTF.

To note about this clone: At one end the junction does not follow the germline gene, possibly because of a read error. The V call is TRBV11-2, the J call TRBJ2-1; TRBD2 matches 11 bases. This CDR3 region has 15 residues. Per germline, CDR1 SGHAT and CDR2 FQNNGV. CDR3 in amino acids: CASSLSGGAYHEQFF. The CDR3 DNA follows: TGTGCCAGCAGTCTTAGCGGGGGGGCCTACCATGAGCAGTTCTTC. Variable domain in full (rest from reference TRBV11-2 and TRBJ2-1): EAGVAQSPRYKIIEKRQSVAFWCNPISGHATLYWYQQILGQGPKLLIQFQNNGVVDDSQLPKDRFSAERLKGVDSTLKIQPAKLEDSAVYLCASSLSGGAYHEQFFGPGTRLTVL.

V is TRBV5-5 and J is TRBJ2-7; D perhaps matches TRBD1 (5 bases). The CDR3 is 14 amino acids. CDR1 and CDR2 from the germline V gene are SGHKS and YYEKEE (reference sequence). Between the trimmed V and J ends, which lost 2 bases and 5 bases, there was a span of 14 bases. The CDR3 DNA sequence: TGTGCCAGCAGCTTAACAGGCAGTATCAACGAGCAGTACTTC. Residues: CASSLTGSINEQYF.

The V gene is TRBV19, the J gene TRBJ1-3, with a weak D call TRBD1 (5 bases). V lost 10 bases and J lost 2, with 18 bases in between. CDR3 size: 15 residues. Per germline, CDR1 LNHDA and CDR2 SQIVND (reference sequence). The CDR3 here is CATALRPGPGNTIYF. The CDR3 nucleotides are TGTGCCACCGCCCTTCGTCCAGGGCCTGGAAACACCATATATTTT.

This sequence joins TRBV11-2 and TRBJ2-1; D is unclear. CDR1 SGHAT and CDR2 FQNNGV come from the germline V gene. The V end lost 6 bases, the J end lost 8 bases, and 17 bases lay between the germline ends. This CDR3 has 14 residues. CDR3 residues: CASSQTWNPHEQFF. DNA of the CDR3: TGTGCCAGCAGTCAGACATGGAACCCACATGAGCAGTTCTTC.

This clone showed up just a few times. The rearrangement links TRBV5-8 to TRBJ1-2; weak D call: TRBD1 (5 bases). The germline V and J ends were trimmed by 4 bases and 10 bases, with 23 bases remaining between them. Germline V gene data show CDR1 as SGHTS and CDR2 as YDEGEE. This CDR3 comprises 15 residues. CDR3 loop: CASSPGMGRGGAYTF. CDR3 nucleotide sequence: TGTGCCAGCAGCCCCGGGATGGGGCGGGGAGGCGCCTACACCTTC.

The V gene is TRBV11-2, the J gene TRBJ1-6; TRBD1 is a possible D gene (5 bases). Trimming stripped 5 bases from V and 7 bases from J, with 15 bases between. The CDR3 contains 15 residues. Looked up from germline, CDR1 is SGHAT and CDR2 is FQNNGV. The CDR3 loop is CASSILGAGNSPLHF. CDR3 in DNA: TGTGCCAGCAGCATCCTAGGGGCGGGAAATTCACCCCTCCACTTT.

CDR3 bases: TGTGCCAGCAGCTTGGTCCCTAGGGGATTCGATGAGCAGTTCTTC. This gives the protein CASSLVPRGFDEQFF. The rearrangement links TRBV5-8 to TRBJ2-1; maybe TRBD1 (5 bases). V was pared by 0 bases and J by 8 bases, with 15 bases between. In germline, CDR1 is SGHTS, CDR2 YDEGEE. CDR3 length equals 15 residues. The entire variable domain, with the rest obtained from reference TRBV5-8 and TRBJ2-1, is as follows: EAGVTQSPTHLIKTRGQQATLRCSPISGHTSVYWYQQALGLGLQFLLWYDEGEERNRGNFPPRFSGRQFPNYSSELNVNALELEDSALYLCASSLVPRGFDEQFFGPGTRLTVL.

Only a few counts were recorded for this clone. The junction departs from the called germline gene at one end, perhaps through a read error. The chain couples TRBV2 to TRBJ1-2; 7 bases are shared with TRBD1. CDR1 is SNHLY, CDR2 FYNNEI, per germline. The CDR3 is 12 amino acids. DNA of the CDR3: TGTGCCAGCAGAGCGACAGGGCTAACTAGCAACTTC. Protein: CASRATGLTSNF.

The rearrangement uses TRBV6-5 and TRBJ1-1, with 7 bases that match TRBD1. The CDR3 runs to 13 residues. Losses at the gene ends were 7 bases for V and 5 bases for J; bases not matched to a gene: 7. The V gene's germline CDR1 is MNHEY and CDR2 SVGAGI. CDR3 bases: TGTGCCAGCAAGCTTACAGGGGTAACTGAAGCTTTCTTT. Translated, it gives CASKLTGVTEAFF.

The rearrangement uses TRBV5-4 and TRBJ1-2, with TRBD1 as a possible D gene (6 bases). Germline lookup yields CDR1 SGHNT and CDR2 YYREEE (reference sequence). The CDR3 is 14 residues long. V lost 0 bases, J lost 4 bases, and 10 bases lay in between. The CDR3 loop is CASSLELGGYGYTF. For the CDR3, the DNA is TGTGCCAGCAGCTTGGAGCTAGGGGGCTATGGCTACACCTTC.

The V call is TRBV3-1 (or the pseudogene TRBV3-2), the J call TRBJ2-7; D is undetermined. This CDR3 spans 13 amino acids. Trimming cost V 0 bases and J 7 bases, with 10 bases left between them. Germline V CDR1 and CDR2: LGHDT, YNNKEL (reference sequence). CDR3 sequence reads: CASSQDLGYEQYF. In DNA form, the CDR3 reads TGTGCCAGCAGCCAAGATCTCGGGTATGAGCAGTACTTC.

The genes are TRBV12-1 and TRBJ2-7; no check of the table's D call, TRBD2, against the DNA was made. TRBV12-1 is an annotated pseudogene. The CDR3 sequence is 16 residues long. The CDR3 sequence: CASSHNLAGGHGEQYF. CDR3 DNA sequence: TGTGCCAGCAGCCACAATCTAGCGGGGGGGCATGGAGAGCAGTACTTC.

This clone was seen a handful of times. This chain links TRBV24-1 with TRBJ2-3; 10 bases match TRBD2. Trimming cost V 1 base and J 8 bases; bases outside gene matches: 8. Germline CDR1 KGHDR, CDR2 SFDVKD. The CDR3 runs 16 residues. In DNA form, the CDR3 reads TGTGCCACCAGTGATTTAACTAGCGGGAACTCTCTTACGCAGTATTTT. This codes for CATSDLTSGNSLTQYF.

The gene calls are TRBV6-1 and TRBJ2-7, with TRBD2 matching over 11 bases. Trimming removed 7 bases from V and 4 bases from J; junction bases left unmatched: 9. This CDR3 spans 15 amino acids. Looked up from germline, CDR1 is MNHNS and CDR2 is SASEGT. DNA for the CDR3: TGTGCCAGCAAATCCCGGACTAGCGGGTCGTACGAGCAGTACTTC. Its protein product is CASKSRTSGSYEQYF.

The chain carries TRBV6-5 and TRBJ2-7; the D gene is possibly TRBD2 (6 bases). The CDR3 totals 15 residues. CDR1 and CDR2 from the germline V gene are MNHEY and SVGAGI. V lost 0 bases and J 0 bases, leaving 9 bases between the germline ends. CDR3 residues: CASSYSGGASYEQYF. In DNA form, the CDR3 reads TGTGCCAGCAGTTACTCTGGAGGGGCCTCCTACGAGCAGTACTTC.

This chain links TRBV4-2 with TRBJ1-2; 8 bases agree with TRBD1. With 4 bases clipped from V and 8 bases from J, the junction kept 12 bases outside the gene matches. This CDR3 contains 15 residues. Germline CDR1 is LGHNA and CDR2 is YNFKEQ. CDR3: CASSREGQAPGGYTF. Here the CDR3 DNA reads TGTGCCAGCAGCCGGGAGGGACAGGCCCCGGGGGGCTACACCTTC.

This chain joins TRBV12-5 and TRBJ2-3; tentatively, D is TRBD1 (5 bases). Looked up from germline, CDR1 is LGHNT and CDR2 is FRNRAP. The CDR3 runs 15 residues. V dropped 1 base and J dropped 1 base, with 9 bases sitting between them. DNA of the CDR3: TGTGCTAGTGGTTTGGCACAGGCGCGCACAGATACGCAGTATTTT. It translates to CASGLAQARTDTQYF.

The CDR3 reads CASSQGQGNYGYTF. Here the CDR3 DNA reads TGTGCCAGCAGCCAAGGACAGGGGAACTATGGCTACACCTTC. The rearrangement uses TRBV3-1 (or the pseudogene TRBV3-2) and TRBJ1-2, with 8 bases fitting TRBD1. V lost 1 base to trimming and J lost 2 bases; unmatched junction nucleotides: 0. This CDR3 comprises 14 residues. Germline CDR1 and CDR2: LGHDT and YNNKEL (reference sequence).

This sequence joins TRBV11-2 and TRBJ1-2, with D possibly TRBD1 on 5 matching bases. The V and J ends lost 3 bases and 6 bases respectively, with 11 bases between them. CDR3 length equals 13 residues. Germline lookup yields CDR1 SGHAT and CDR2 FQNNGV. DNA of the CDR3: TGTGCCAGCAGCTTGGGGGGGAGAGATGGCTACACCTTC. Translating gives CASSLGGRDGYTF. The whole variable domain, remainder taken from reference TRBV11-2 and TRBJ1-2, is EAGVAQSPRYKIIEKRQSVAFWCNPISGHATLYWYQQILGQGPKLLIQFQNNGVVDDSQLPKDRFSAERLKGVDSTLKIQPAKLEDSAVYLCASSLGGRDGYTFGSGTRLTVV.

This clone was detected once. The gene calls are TRBV19 and TRBJ2-7; D call uncertain. The germline V and J ends were trimmed by 6 bases and 0 bases, with 12 bases remaining between them. This CDR3 region has 14 residues. Germline values: CDR1 LNHDA, CDR2 SQIVND (reference sequence). This CDR3 reads CASSPPRYSYEQYF. The CDR3 DNA sequence: TGTGCCAGTAGCCCACCCAGATACTCCTACGAGCAGTACTTC.

This rearrangement joins TRBV18 to TRBJ1-4, with 9 positions matching TRBD1. The CDR3 sequence is 17 residues long. With 3 bases clipped from V and 4 bases from J, the junction kept 9 bases outside the gene matches. The germline gives CDR1 KGHSH, CDR2 LQKENI. CDR3 nucleotide sequence: TGTGCCAGCTCACCTGACAGGGGGGGCGTGGATAATGAAAAACTGTTTTTT. It encodes CASSPDRGGVDNEKLFF.

This rearrangement joins TRBV3-1 (or the pseudogene TRBV3-2) to TRBJ2-5, with 9 bases that match TRBD1. Germline assignment: CDR1 LGHDT and CDR2 YNNKEL (reference sequence). V gave up 7 bases and J gave up 2 bases; unmatched junction bases: 2. The CDR3 runs to 13 residues. The CDR3 DNA reads TGTGCCAGCAACAGGGGGCGTCAAGAGACCCAGTACTTC. This translates into CASNRGRQETQYF.

The DNA for the CDR3 is TGCAGCGTTGCTCGGACAGGGGCCTACGAGCAGTACTTC. Residues: CSVARTGAYEQYF. The V gene is TRBV29-1, the J gene TRBJ2-7; 9 positions agree with TRBD1. J lost 2 bases, V lost 4 bases, and 3 bases had no gene match. The germline gives CDR1 SQVTM, CDR2 ANQGSEA. The CDR3 length is 13 residues.

The genes are TRBV19 and TRBJ1-3; unclear D gene. Germline CDR1 reads LNHDA; CDR2 reads SQIVND (reference sequence). This CDR3 region has 16 residues. Trimming left V 8 bases short and J 0 bases short, with 17 bases between. The CDR3 is CASGFTTKSSGNTIYF. The CDR3 DNA reads TGTGCCAGTGGTTTCACCACTAAATCCTCTGGAAACACCATATATTTT. Complete variable domain (other parts from reference TRBV19 and TRBJ1-3): DGGITQSPKYLFRKEGQNVTLSCEQNLNHDAMYWYRQDPGQGLRLIYYSQIVNDFQKGDIAEGYSVSREKKESFPLTVTSAQKNPTAFYLCASGFTTKSSGNTIYFGEGSWLTVV.

The V gene is TRBV10-3, the J gene TRBJ2-1, with 7 nucleotides matching TRBD1. Looked up from germline, CDR1 is ENHRY and CDR2 is SYGVKD. V shed 6 bases and J 2 bases; nucleotides not matched to a gene: 7. The CDR3 extends over 15 amino acids. The CDR3 is CAISRQQGTYNEQFF. The CDR3 region has the DNA TGTGCCATCAGCCGGCAACAGGGGACCTACAATGAGCAGTTCTTC.

The chain is built from TRBV19 and TRBJ2-1, with 12 positions matching TRBD1. V lost 3 bases to trimming and J lost 1 base; unmatched junction nucleotides: 10. CDR3 length: 19 residues. Germline V lookup: CDR1 LNHDA, CDR2 SQIVND (reference sequence). This CDR3 reads CASSMRGQGAIGSYNEQFF. The DNA for the CDR3 is TGTGCCAGTAGTATGAGGGGACAGGGGGCTATAGGTTCCTACAATGAGCAGTTCTTC.

Details on this clone: Additional DNA sequences in this sample encode the identical CDR3. The chain uses TRBV7-2 and TRBJ2-7; 11 nucleotides match TRBD2. The junction had 4 bases not matched to a gene; V was cut back by 0 bases and J by 3 bases. CDR1 is SGHTA and CDR2 is FQGNSA in the germline V gene. The CDR3 length is 16 residues. CDR3 DNA sequence: TGTGCCAGCAGCTTAGCGCTAGCGGGGGGTAGCTACGAGCAGTACTTC. Its protein product is CASSLALAGGSYEQYF.

The chain links TRBV7-8 to TRBJ2-7; D perhaps matches TRBD2 (6 bases). CDR3 length: 13 residues. Trimming removed 0 bases from V and 3 bases from J, with 6 bases in between. Germline values: CDR1 SGHVS, CDR2 FQNEAQ. DNA for the CDR3: TGTGCCAGCAGCTTAGCGCGGGGCTACGAGCAGTACTTC. Its protein is CASSLARGYEQYF.